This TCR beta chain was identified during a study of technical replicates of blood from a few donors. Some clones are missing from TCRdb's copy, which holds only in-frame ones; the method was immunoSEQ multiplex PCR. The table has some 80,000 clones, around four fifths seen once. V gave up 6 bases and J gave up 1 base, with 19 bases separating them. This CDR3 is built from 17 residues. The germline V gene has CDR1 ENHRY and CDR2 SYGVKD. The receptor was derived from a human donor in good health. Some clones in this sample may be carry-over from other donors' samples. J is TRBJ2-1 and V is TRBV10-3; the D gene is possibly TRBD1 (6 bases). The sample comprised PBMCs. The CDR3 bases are TGTGCCATCAGCGCGTATAACAGGGCTAGGTCCTACAATGAGCAGTTCTTC. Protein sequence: CAISAYNRARSYNEQFF.